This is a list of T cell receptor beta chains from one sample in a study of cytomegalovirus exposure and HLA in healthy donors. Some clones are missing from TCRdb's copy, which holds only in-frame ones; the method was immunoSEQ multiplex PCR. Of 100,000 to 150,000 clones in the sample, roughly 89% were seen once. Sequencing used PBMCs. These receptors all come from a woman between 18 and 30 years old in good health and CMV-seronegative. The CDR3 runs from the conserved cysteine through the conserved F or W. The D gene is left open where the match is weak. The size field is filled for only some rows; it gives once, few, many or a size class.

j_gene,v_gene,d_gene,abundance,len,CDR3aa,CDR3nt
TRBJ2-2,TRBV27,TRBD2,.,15,CASSSASGRVGELFF,TGTGCCAGCAGTTCTGCTAGCGGGAGAGTCGGGGAGCTGTTTTTT
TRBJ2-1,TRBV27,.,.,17,CASSPDSLGISYNEQFF,TGTGCCAGCAGTCCCGACTCCCTCGGGATATCCTACAATGAGCAGTTCTTC
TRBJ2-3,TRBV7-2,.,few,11,CASSQSDTQYF,TGTGCCAGCAGCCAATCAGATACGCAGTATTTT
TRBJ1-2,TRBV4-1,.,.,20,CASSQDSPRYETGLIDGYTF,TGCGCCAGCAGCCAAGATTCCCCCCGCTATGAGACAGGTTTAATCGATGGCTACACCTTC
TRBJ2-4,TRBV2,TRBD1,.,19,CASRSRDSGFLLAKNIQYF,TGTGCCAGCAGGAGCCGGGACAGTGGGTTCCTACTAGCCAAAAACATTCAGTACTTC
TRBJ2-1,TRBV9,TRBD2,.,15,CASSVLGRGYNEQFF,TGTGCCAGCAGCGTTCTGGGGAGGGGATACAATGAGCAGTTCTTC
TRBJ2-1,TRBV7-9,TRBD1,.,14,CASRDRGSYNEQFF,TGTGCCAGCAGAGACAGGGGGTCCTACAATGAGCAGTTCTTC
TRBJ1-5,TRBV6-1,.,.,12,CASSEIYQPQHF,TGTGCCAGCAGTGAAATATATCAGCCCCAGCATTTT
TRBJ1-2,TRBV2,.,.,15,CASSIRQISSTGYTF,TGTGCCAGCAGTATTCGACAGATTAGCTCTACCGGCTACACCTTC
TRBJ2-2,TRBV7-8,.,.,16,CASSSGTGFYTGELFF,TGTGCCAGCAGCTCCGGCACAGGGTTTTATACCGGGGAGCTGTTTTTT
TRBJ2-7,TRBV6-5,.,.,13,CASSYYSSYEQYF,TGTGCCAGCAGTTATTACTCCTCCTACGAGCAGTACTTC
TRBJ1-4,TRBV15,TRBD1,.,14,CATSRGQGNEKLFF,TGTGCCACCAGCAGAGGACAGGGGAATGAAAAACTGTTTTTT
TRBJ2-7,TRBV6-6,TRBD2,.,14,CASTISGSSYEQYF,TGTGCCAGCACCATTAGCGGGAGCTCCTACGAGCAGTACTTC
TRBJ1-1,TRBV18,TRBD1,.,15,CASSPAGQTNTEAFF,TGTGCCAGCTCACCGGCGGGACAGACCAACACTGAAGCTTTCTTT
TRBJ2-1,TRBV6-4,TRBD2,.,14,CASSEGGGGGEQFF,TGTGCCAGCAGTGAGGGCGGGGGAGGAGGTGAGCAGTTCTTC
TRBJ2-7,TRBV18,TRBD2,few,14,CASSPGQGGREQYF,TGTGCCAGCTCACCTGGCCAGGGAGGGAGGGAGCAGTACTTC
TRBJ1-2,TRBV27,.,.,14,CASSARGSALGYTF,TGTGCCAGCAGTGCGCGGGGTTCTGCCCTCGGCTACACCTTC
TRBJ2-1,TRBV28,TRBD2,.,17,CASSSPPGRGNYNEQFF,TGTGCCAGCAGTTCTCCCCCAGGGAGGGGAAACTACAATGAGCAGTTCTTC
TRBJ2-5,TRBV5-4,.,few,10,CASSQLPADF,TGTGCCAGCAGCCAACTACCTGCGGACTTC
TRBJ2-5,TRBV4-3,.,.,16,CASSQEGQGMRETQYF,TGCGCCAGCAGCCAAGAAGGCCAGGGTATGCGAGAGACCCAGTACTTC
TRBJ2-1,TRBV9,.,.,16,CASSVEGGLIGNEQFF,TGTGCCAGCAGCGTAGAAGGGGGACTAATAGGAAATGAGCAGTTCTTC
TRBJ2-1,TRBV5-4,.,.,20,CASSLIAPPFAASSYNEQFF,TGTGCCAGCAGCTTGATTGCACCTCCTTTCGCTGCGAGCTCCTACAATGAGCAGTTCTTC
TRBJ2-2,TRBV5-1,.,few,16,CASRATDRSHTGELFF,TGCGCCAGCAGGGCGACCGACAGGAGCCACACCGGGGAGCTGTTTTTT
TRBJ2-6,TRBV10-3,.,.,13,CAITGSGANVLTF,TGTGCCATCACGGGTTCTGGGGCCAACGTCCTGACTTTC
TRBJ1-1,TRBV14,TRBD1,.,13,CASSLAGGTEAFF,TGTGCCAGCAGCCTAGCAGGGGGAACTGAAGCTTTCTTT
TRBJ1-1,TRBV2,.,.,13,CASSEFGRTEAFF,TGTGCCAGCAGTGAATTTGGACGGACAGAAGCTTTCTTT
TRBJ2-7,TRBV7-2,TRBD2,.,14,CASSSGSGSPEQYF,TGTGCCAGCAGCTCCGGGAGCGGGAGTCCCGAGCAGTACTTC
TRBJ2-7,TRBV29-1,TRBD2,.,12,CSVAGTSYEQYF,TGCAGCGTTGCGGGGACTAGCTACGAGCAGTACTTC
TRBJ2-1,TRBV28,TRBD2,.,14,CASGAGGGYNEQFF,TGTGCCAGCGGGGCGGGGGGCGGATACAATGAGCAGTTCTTC
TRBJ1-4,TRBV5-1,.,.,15,CASSRGQSQGEKLFF,TGCGCCAGCAGCAGAGGACAGAGCCAAGGTGAAAAACTGTTTTTT
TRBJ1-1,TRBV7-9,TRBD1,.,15,CASTRQGTASTEAFF,TGTGCCAGCACCCGACAGGGGACTGCGAGCACTGAAGCTTTCTTT
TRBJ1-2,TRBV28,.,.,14,CASSLMDGIYGYTF,TGTGCCAGCAGTTTAATGGACGGGATTTATGGCTACACCTTC
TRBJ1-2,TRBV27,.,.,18,CASSLPLHGQLFGYGYTF,TGTGCCAGCAGTTTACCCCTCCACGGACAACTGTTCGGCTATGGCTACACCTTC
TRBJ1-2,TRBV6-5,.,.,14,CASSYSRKVGGYTF,TGTGCCAGCAGTTACTCTCGCAAGGTCGGGGGCTACACCTTC
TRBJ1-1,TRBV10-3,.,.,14,CAISEEGVNTEAFF,TGTGCCATCAGTGAAGAGGGGGTGAACACTGAAGCTTTCTTT
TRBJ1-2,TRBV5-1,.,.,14,CASSLGGGTSGYTF,TGCGCCAGCAGCTTGGGTGGGGGGACGAGCGGCTACACCTTC
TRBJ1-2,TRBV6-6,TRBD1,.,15,CASSYSGDRVGGYTF,TGTGCCAGCAGTTACTCTGGCGACAGGGTGGGAGGCTACACCTTC
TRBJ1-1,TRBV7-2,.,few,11,CASSLVRVAFF,TGTGCCAGCAGCTTAGTCAGGGTGGCTTTCTTT
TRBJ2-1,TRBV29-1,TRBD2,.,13,CSVVREVYNEQFF,TGCAGCGTTGTCCGGGAGGTCTACAATGAGCAGTTCTTC
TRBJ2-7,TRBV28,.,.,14,CASSIGRGTYEQYF,TGTGCCAGCAGTATCGGAAGGGGGACCTACGAGCAGTACTTC
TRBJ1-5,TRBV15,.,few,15,CATSSDGQINQPQHF,TGTGCCACCAGCAGCGACGGACAGATCAATCAGCCCCAGCATTTT
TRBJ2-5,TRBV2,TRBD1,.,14,CASISRTGSETQYF,TGTGCCAGCATATCCAGGACAGGGTCAGAGACCCAGTACTTC
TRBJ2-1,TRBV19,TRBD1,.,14,CATSLGQDYNEQFF,TGTGCCACCTCGTTGGGACAGGACTACAATGAGCAGTTCTTC
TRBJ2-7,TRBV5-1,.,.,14,CASSAEGLSYEQYF,TGCGCCAGCAGCGCTGAGGGCTTGAGCTACGAGCAGTACTTC
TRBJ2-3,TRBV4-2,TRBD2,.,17,CASSQDWTSASTDTQYF,TGTGCCAGCAGCCAAGATTGGACTAGCGCTAGCACAGATACGCAGTATTTT
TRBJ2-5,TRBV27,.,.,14,CASRRLASQETQYF,TGTGCCAGCAGGAGACTTGCTTCACAAGAGACCCAGTACTTC
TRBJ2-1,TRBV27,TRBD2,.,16,CASSQRTSGSWNEQFF,TGTGCCAGCAGCCAACGGACTAGCGGGAGTTGGAATGAGCAGTTCTTC
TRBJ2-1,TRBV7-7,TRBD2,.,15,CASSFSSGGGNEQFF,TGTGCCAGCAGCTTTTCTAGCGGGGGAGGGAATGAGCAGTTCTTC
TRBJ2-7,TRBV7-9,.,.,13,CASRGLVNYEQYF,TGTGCCAGCAGAGGACTCGTTAACTACGAGCAGTACTTC